The clone carrying this TCR beta chain was counted once. The data are from a study of cytomegalovirus exposure and HLA in healthy donors. Germline CDR1 LGHNA, CDR2 YNFKEQ. The CDR3 runs 13 residues. The V and J ends lost 0 bases and 6 bases respectively, with 9 bases between them. Both 60 Vbeta primers and 13 Jbeta primers went into the PCR. Profiled with immunoSEQ multiplex PCR; TCRdb holds only in-frame clones, not every one. The data hold 200,000 or so clones, with 70% to 85% observed a single time. This receptor was identified in a male donor in good health and CMV-seronegative. The source material was PBMCs. The chain combines TRBV4-2 with TRBJ2-7, with TRBD1 as a possible D gene (5 bases). The CDR3 protein is CASSQEARGEQYF. CDR3 bases: TGTGCCAGCAGCCAAGAGGCAAGGGGCGAGCAGTACTTC.